Shown below are 11 T cell receptor beta chains from a single sample sequenced in a study of T cell changes during pregnancy in multiple sclerosis. Some clones are missing from TCRdb's copy, which holds only in-frame ones; the method was immunoSEQ multiplex PCR. The data hold 58,000 or so clones, with more than 85% observed a single time. The specimen was CD4+ T cells from peripheral blood mononuclear cells, collected in the third trimester of pregnancy. These receptors were obtained from a female donor with multiple sclerosis, enrolled in a pregnancy study.

The chain recombines TRBV7-8 with TRBJ1-2, with D tentatively TRBD1 (6 bases). The CDR3 runs 15 residues. The V end was cut by 4 bases, the J end by 2 bases, with 14 bases between. Germline V lookup: CDR1 SGHVS, CDR2 FQNEAQ. CDR3 residues: CASSSTQGRNYGYTF. DNA for the CDR3: TGTGCCAGCAGCTCTACACAGGGCCGGAACTATGGCTACACCTTC.

This CDR3 is CASRSSYEQYF. DNA of the CDR3: TGTGCCAGCAGATCATCCTACGAGCAGTACTTC. This chain joins TRBV6-5 and TRBJ2-7; D unresolved. Trimming removed 6 bases at V and 1 base at J, with 4 bases between. CDR3 size: 11 residues. Germline lookup yields CDR1 MNHEY and CDR2 SVGAGI.

The V gene is TRBV10-3, the J gene TRBJ2-1; maybe TRBD2 (6 bases). The CDR3 is 16 residues long. The V and J ends lost 2 bases and 9 bases respectively, with 20 bases between them. Germline values: CDR1 ENHRY, CDR2 SYGVKD. For the CDR3, the DNA is TGTGCCATCAGTGAGAATGACCCCCCAATCGGGAGTGAGCAGTTCTTC. It is translated as CAISENDPPIGSEQFF.

A remark on this clone: Other DNA sequences in the same sample also yield this CDR3. V usage is TRBV18 and J usage is TRBJ1-1; D unresolved. The length of the CDR3 is 12 residues. V lost 3 bases, J lost 11 bases, and 13 bases lay in between. Germline V gene data show CDR1 as KGHSH and CDR2 as LQKENI. Here the CDR3 DNA reads TGTGCCAGCTCACCTGCTTCTGGCCAGGCTTTCTTT. Its protein is CASSPASGQAFF.

This clone occurred once. The V gene is TRBV5-8, the J gene TRBJ2-1; the D gene is possibly TRBD2 (6 bases). This CDR3 region has 15 residues. V was pared by 3 bases and J by 7 bases, with 17 bases between. Germline V CDR1 and CDR2: SGHTS, YDEGEE. CDR3: CASSSGLFENNEQFF. The CDR3 DNA sequence: TGTGCCAGCAGCTCGGGACTCTTCGAGAATAATGAGCAGTTCTTC.

This chain connects TRBV5-4 to TRBJ2-1; TRBD2 matches 13 bases. V was clipped by 4 bases and J by 9 bases; unmatched bases: 7. CDR1 and CDR2 (germline): SGHNT, YYREEE (reference sequence). This CDR3 has 15 amino acids. The CDR3 DNA reads as TGTGCCAGCAGCAAGTGGACTAGCGGGAGTAGTGAGCAGTTCTTC. Its translation: CASSKWTSGSSEQFF. The variable domain in full, completed from reference TRBV5-4 and TRBJ2-1, reads ETGVTQSPTHLIKTRGQQVTLRCSSQSGHNTVSWYQQALGQGPQFIFQYYREEENGRGNFPPRFSGLQFPNYSSELNVNALELDDSALYLCASSKWTSGSSEQFFGPGTRLTVL.

The chain combines TRBV18 with TRBJ2-5; 7 bases line up with TRBD1. CDR3 size: 13 residues. Per the germline V gene, CDR1 is KGHSH and CDR2 is LQKENI. Losses at the gene ends were 5 bases for V and 6 bases for J; bases not matched to a gene: 6. This chain's CDR3 is CASSSTGTQTQYF. The DNA of the CDR3 is TGTGCCAGCTCATCGACAGGGACGCAGACCCAGTACTTC.

This clone was found many times. The gene calls are TRBV29-1 and TRBJ1-2; TRBD1 aligns across 8 bases. Germline values: CDR1 SQVTM, CDR2 ANQGSEA. Germline trimming cut 4 bases from V and 2 bases from J; bases unmatched to any gene: 12. The CDR3 is 16 residues long. The CDR3 here is CSVGVKTGTGNYGYTF. The CDR3 DNA sequence: TGCAGCGTTGGAGTTAAAACCGGGACAGGAAACTATGGCTACACCTTC.

This chain uses TRBV10-2 with TRBJ2-5, with D possibly TRBD2 on 5 matching bases. The CDR3 has 20 amino acids. The germline CDR1 and CDR2 sequences are WSHSY and SAAADI. The V end was cut by 0 bases, the J end by 1 base, with 24 bases between. DNA of the CDR3: TGCGCCAGCAGTGAGTCGAATGTTCCATTGGGCCGGACTCCCCAAGAGACCCAGTACTTC. The encoded protein is CASSESNVPLGRTPQETQYF.

The chain links TRBV2 to TRBJ1-3; D call uncertain. The V and J ends lost 4 bases and 6 bases respectively, with 4 bases between them. This CDR3 has 11 residues. Germline-derived CDR1 and CDR2 are SNHLY and FYNNEI. CDR3 residues: CASSAENTIYF. CDR3 sequence (DNA): TGTGCCAGCAGTGCAGAAAACACCATATATTTT.

The rearrangement links TRBV4-2 to TRBJ1-1; 8 bases are shared with TRBD1. The CDR3 extends over 16 amino acids. The J segment lost 5 bases and the V segment lost 0 bases, leaving 8 bases of the junction unmatched. Germline-derived CDR1 and CDR2 are LGHNA and YNFKEQ. The CDR3 bases are TGTGCCAGCAGCCAAGAACCGACAGGGGAAGAAACTGAAGCTTTCTTT. Residues: CASSQEPTGEETEAFF.